Shown below are 19 T cell receptor beta chains from a single sample sequenced in a study of beta chain features in type 1 diabetes. These receptors' targets are unknown. The authors reverse transcribed all of the isolated RNA, so sequencing captured expressed TCRB transcripts. Repertoires were generated with immunoSEQ multiplex PCR, while TCRdb's copy carries only in-frame clones and drops some. This table holds around 41,000 clones, about 68% found once. Whole-study results and caveats: TCRB CDR3s were moderately but significantly shorter in Type 1 diabetes patients in all four CD4+ subsets.

The sample comprised Tregs from blood. The receptors stem from a man in his thirties or forties with type 1 diabetes. Some clones in this sample may be carry-over from other donors' samples.

The chain employs TRBV29-1 and TRBJ1-2; D not certain. V lost 3 bases, J lost 8 bases, and 13 bases lay in between. The CDR3 is made up of 12 amino acids. CDR1 is SQVTM, CDR2 ANQGSEA, per germline. The CDR3 is CSVDIREGGYTF. The CDR3 coding sequence is TGCAGCGTTGATATTAGGGAGGGCGGCTACACCTTC.

The chain recombines TRBV11-1 with TRBJ2-1; 9 positions match TRBD1. Germline V gene lookup returns CDR1 SGHAT and CDR2 FQDESV (reference sequence). V dropped 4 bases and J dropped 7; count of bases not matched to a gene: 5. The CDR3 consists of 14 residues. CDR3: CASSSVGTGNEQFF. The CDR3, as DNA: TGTGCCAGCAGCTCTGTCGGGACAGGGAATGAGCAGTTCTTC.

This chain connects TRBV28 to TRBJ1-2; no definite D call. Germline assignment: CDR1 MDHEN and CDR2 SYDVKM. The CDR3 sequence is 15 residues long. Between the trimmed V and J ends, which lost 6 bases and 3 bases, there was a span of 17 bases. CDR3 amino acids: CASSSVTQGHYGYTF. The CDR3 DNA follows: TGTGCCAGCAGCAGCGTTACACAAGGTCACTATGGCTACACCTTC.

The CDR3 region is CSARSSGPLHF. CDR3 sequence (DNA): TGCAGTGCTAGATCTTCCGGGCCCCTCCACTTT. This rearrangement joins TRBV20-1 to TRBJ1-6; D remains unclear. V was cut by 2 bases and J by 13 bases, with 9 bases left in between. Germline CDR1 and CDR2: DFQATT and SNEGSKA (reference sequence). This CDR3 comprises 11 residues.

The chain carries TRBV7-3 and TRBJ2-5; TRBD1 is a possible D gene (5 bases). V gave up 5 bases and J gave up 2 bases, with 12 bases separating them. From germline, CDR1 is SGHTA and CDR2 FQGTGA. CDR3 size: 14 residues. The CDR3 DNA sequence: TGTGCCAGCAGCCCCGACAGAGCGCAAGAGACCCAGTACTTC. Residues: CASSPDRAQETQYF.

This clone was found a few times. The rearrangement uses TRBV18 and TRBJ2-3; D remains unclear. V lost 6 bases and J lost 0, with 13 bases in between. This CDR3 spans 15 amino acids. The V gene's germline CDR1 is KGHSH and CDR2 LQKENI. This CDR3 is CASSRDLPSTDTQYF. The CDR3 DNA follows: TGTGCCAGCTCGCGTGATCTCCCTAGCACAGATACGCAGTATTTT.

This sequence joins TRBV6-1 and TRBJ1-2; 7 nucleotides line up with TRBD1. This CDR3 has 14 residues. V lost 6 bases and J lost 0; bases outside the gene matches: 4. The germline gives CDR1 MNHNS, CDR2 SASEGT. The CDR3 coding sequence is TGTGCCAGCAGCCGAGACAGGGCTAACTATGGCTACACCTTC. Protein product: CASSRDRANYGYTF.

V gene TRBV5-1 combines with J gene TRBJ2-3; TRBD2 might be the D (5 bases). The CDR3 runs 16 residues. In germline, CDR1 is SGHRS, CDR2 YFSETQ. The V gene lost 0 bases and the J gene lost 2 bases, with 13 bases spanning the gap. CDR3 bases: TGCGCCAGCAGCTTGGGGCGGCTCGGGGTCACAGATACGCAGTATTTT. Residues: CASSLGRLGVTDTQYF.

This clone was detected a few times. The chain joins TRBV6-1 to TRBJ2-1, with 8 bases lining up with TRBD1. Trimming cost V 6 bases and J 6 bases; bases outside gene matches: 7. Germline V gene lookup returns CDR1 MNHNS and CDR2 SASEGT. This CDR3 comprises 14 residues. The CDR3 DNA follows: TGTGCCAGCAGCGAAATGGACAGGGTCAATGAGCAGTTCTTC. It yields the protein CASSEMDRVNEQFF.

V usage is TRBV4-2 and J usage is TRBJ2-5, with D possibly matching TRBD2 (5 bases). The J call may be in error: the DNA end matches TRBJ2-7 better. CDR1 is LGHNA and CDR2 is YNFKEQ in the germline V gene. The CDR3 has 17 residues. CDR3 coding DNA: TGTGCCAGCAGCCAAGAATCTTATGGGGAGATTTCTTACGAGCAGTACTTC. It yields the protein CASSQESYGEISYEQYF.

V and J are TRBV2 and TRBJ2-5; the match to TRBD1 covers 9 bases. This CDR3 is 13 amino acids long. The V and J ends lost 9 bases and 4 bases, in that order; junction bases with no gene match: 6. The germline gives CDR1 SNHLY, CDR2 FYNNEI. In DNA, the CDR3 is TGTGCCAGTCCGGGACAGGGAATAGAGACCCAGTACTTC. Encoded protein: CASPGQGIETQYF.

The genes are TRBV10-3 and TRBJ2-1, with 7 bases identical to TRBD1. Unmatched junction bases numbered 9, after V lost 8 bases and J lost 2 bases. CDR1 ENHRY and CDR2 SYGVKD come from the germline V gene. The CDR3 extends over 15 amino acids. Here the CDR3 DNA reads TGTGCCATCGGCTCAGACAGGGTCCCCTACAATGAGCAGTTCTTC. Its translation: CAIGSDRVPYNEQFF.

V and J are TRBV10-3 and TRBJ1-5; 9 bases align to TRBD1. In germline, CDR1 is ENHRY, CDR2 SYGVKD. V shed 4 bases and J 2 bases; nucleotides not matched to a gene: 9. This CDR3 region has 17 residues. The CDR3 loop reads CAISAQPGQGGNQPQHF. DNA of the CDR3: TGTGCCATCAGTGCTCAGCCGGGACAGGGTGGCAATCAGCCCCAGCATTTT.

This clone was detected only a few times. The chain uses TRBV2 and TRBJ2-2; TRBD2 matches at 7 bases. V lost 4 bases to trimming and J lost 4 bases; unmatched junction nucleotides: 3. The CDR3 runs 14 residues. Germline V gene lookup returns CDR1 SNHLY and CDR2 FYNNEI. In nucleotides, the CDR3 is TGTGCCAGCAGTGCCCCGGGGGGCACCGGGGAGCTGTTTTTT. As protein: CASSAPGGTGELFF.

The chain has TRBV2 and TRBJ1-4; TRBD1 is a possible D gene (5 bases). The germline V gene encodes CDR1 SNHLY and CDR2 FYNNEI. This CDR3 is 17 amino acids long. Trimming left V 7 bases short and J 0 bases short, with 18 bases between. In DNA form, the CDR3 reads TGTGCCAGCAAGCGTAGGGGCTCTATGACAACTAATGAAAAACTGTTTTTT. Amino acid sequence: CASKRRGSMTTNEKLFF.

This rearrangement joins TRBV5-8 to TRBJ1-4; weak D call: TRBD1 (5 bases). The CDR3 length is 14 residues. V lost 1 base and J 7 bases, leaving 11 bases between the germline ends. Germline assignment: CDR1 SGHTS and CDR2 YDEGEE. CDR3 sequence (DNA): TGTGCCAGCAGCTTGACAGGCCTGGCTGAAAAACTGTTTTTT. Encoded protein: CASSLTGLAEKLFF. Using reference TRBV5-8 and TRBJ1-4 for the parts outside the CDR3, the full variable domain is EAGVTQSPTHLIKTRGQQATLRCSPISGHTSVYWYQQALGLGLQFLLWYDEGEERNRGNFPPRFSGRQFPNYSSELNVNALELEDSALYLCASSLTGLAEKLFFGSGTQLSVL.

V usage is TRBV18 and J usage is TRBJ2-5; 7 nucleotides line up with TRBD1. This CDR3 is 17 amino acids long. Germline lookup yields CDR1 KGHSH and CDR2 LQKENI. The V and J ends lost 6 bases and 5 bases, in that order; junction bases with no gene match: 18. CDR3 nucleotides: TGTGCCAGCTCCCCTTCCGGTGTCAACAGGGGCTTGGAGACCCAGTACTTC. Residues: CASSPSGVNRGLETQYF.

The chain couples TRBV25-1 to TRBJ2-5, with D perhaps matching TRBD2 (7 bases). The V gene's germline CDR1 is MGHDK and CDR2 SYGVNS. The CDR3 has 15 amino acids. The V gene lost 0 bases and the J gene lost 5 bases, with 13 bases spanning the gap. The CDR3 sequence is CASSEYSGGGETQYF. As DNA, the CDR3 is TGTGCCAGCAGTGAATATAGCGGCGGGGGCGAGACCCAGTACTTC.

In the case of this clone: At one end, the junction sequence differs from germline, possibly due to a read error. The chain joins TRBV10-3 to TRBJ2-3, with no clear D. Germline-derived CDR1 and CDR2 are ENHRY and SYGVKD. The CDR3 is 12 residues long. The CDR3 protein is CAISDTAQLFHF. As DNA, the CDR3 is TGTGCCATCAGTGACACGGCTCAACTATTTCATTTT.